This entry features one T cell receptor (beta chain) sequence. This clone was detected once. Its antigen target is currently unknown. No quality values exist for individual bases; no much larger clone is one base distant. These data come from a study of blood T cell repertoires in COVID-19 (dated by TCRdb to the early 2020s). With regard to the full study: The collaborator samples originated in the United States, Italy and Spain and spanned the acute and convalescent phases of COVID-19. The material from the prospective study consisted of cDNA or gDNA derived from T cells, B-cell-depleted T cells, or PBMCs. Deeply sampled blood TCRbeta repertoires from subjects exposed to, actively infected with, or recovered from COVID-19 were included in the dataset. A freely available public database, intended as a resource for researchers studying the immune response to SARS-CoV-2, is where the repertoires were released. The samples were drawn from the first 160 participants of the ongoing ImmuneRACE study and from about 1,200 subjects provided by 6 global collaborators. A de-identified subject ID, COVID-19 status, age in years and sex were almost always included in the sample metadata. HLA class I and class II types, where available, came from metadata supplied by the sample provider rather than from assay-based typing. Results and caveats for the whole study, not just this receptor: The quantity of clinical and demographic metadata differed by source and by participant and was supplied without curation.

TCRbeta CDR3 regions were amplified from genomic DNA using the immunoSEQ Assay, a bias-controlled multiplex PCR. The paper's data handling went like this. Nucleated cell counts per sample were estimated from amplification of reference gene primers within the assay. To quantify the absolute abundance of each unique TCRbeta CDR3 rearrangement, sequence reads were collapsed and filtered. For each sample, productive Simpson clonality was calculated by taking the square root of Simpson's diversity index across productive rearrangements. Drawn from immuneACCESS, this table holds only the in-frame rearrangements with V and J called that TCRdb kept. Clones are partly lost; checked studies trace under half to an unresolved V gene and leave the rest unexplained. D and trimming come from the DNA, and the V and J calls and clone size come from that table. Counted in this sample were fewer than 450,000 clones; about 90% of them appeared once. The ten largest clones capture about 0.6% of the sample.

The CDR3 contains 15 residues, cysteine and phenylalanine counted. The CDR3 DNA has 45 bases and is translated from base 1. V is cut back by 3 bases and J by 2 bases, with 4 bases in the junction unmatched. Reading the germline V gene gives CDR1 SGHTA and CDR2 FQGTGA. Participants in the prospective study were enrolled through a virtual design, were aged roughly 18 to 100 years, and lived in roughly 24 United States geographic areas. In the prospective study, cohorts were assigned on the basis of participant-reported clinical history obtained from a screening survey and a study questionnaire. For ImmuneRACE Cohort 3, a participant was defined as recovered based on two consecutive negative NP/OP PCR tests, clearance by a healthcare professional, or resolution of symptoms. Mobile phlebotomists in the prospective study collected whole blood, serum and a nasopharyngeal or oropharyngeal swab from every participant. Participants in the prospective study had the option to provide additional blood draws and questionnaires over an approximately 2-month period. Prospective study blood samples were shipped either frozen or at room temperature before DNA extraction.

Sequencing input: PBMCs or T cells enriched from blood (not recorded which). This TCR derives from a man in his late teens or twenties who had recovered from COVID-19. The chain is made from TRBV7-3 and TRBJ2-5; 9 bases in the junction line up with TRBD2. This receptor has the CDR3 CASSLAGGQQETQYF. DNA sequence: TGTGCCAGCAGCTTGGCGGGAGGGCAACAAGAGACCCAGTACTTC.